These 9 T cell receptor beta chains were sequenced from one sample in a study of T cell responses to AZD1222 COVID-19 vaccine. The method was immunoSEQ multiplex PCR; TCRdb's version includes in-frame clones alone and lacks a portion of them. The data hold 150,000 to 180,000 clones, with 75% to 95% observed a single time. The material was peripheral blood, obtained on day 0 of AZD1222 vaccination. These TCRs come from an adult in good health.

The J gene is TRBJ2-7, the V gene TRBV10-2; no reliable D call. The V gene's germline CDR1 is WSHSY and CDR2 SAAADI. Trimming left V 3 bases short and J 3 bases short, with 18 bases between. This CDR3 has 16 residues. For the CDR3, the DNA is TGCGCCAGCAGTGATGGGGAAACCCGCCACATCTACGAGCAGTACTTC. This encodes CASSDGETRHIYEQYF.

The V call is TRBV5-4, the J call TRBJ2-2; D not resolved. V lost 2 bases, J lost 6 bases, and 17 bases lay in between. The CDR3 loop spans 16 amino acids. Per germline, CDR1 SGHNT and CDR2 YYREEE (reference sequence). The CDR3 bases are TGTGCCAGCAGCTTCTGGAGACCCACCAGCCCCGGGGAGCTGTTTTTT. As protein: CASSFWRPTSPGELFF.

The chain employs TRBV7-3 and TRBJ2-3; D perhaps matches TRBD1 (6 bases). CDR3 length: 14 residues. CDR1 SGHTA and CDR2 FQGTGA come from the germline V gene. Trimming stripped 4 bases from V and 2 bases from J, with 10 bases between. The CDR3 DNA sequence: TGTGCCAGCAGCTCCGGACAGTACACAGATACGCAGTATTTT. Translating it yields CASSSGQYTDTQYF.

J is TRBJ2-5 and V is TRBV7-9; D gene unclear. The germline gives CDR1 SEHNR, CDR2 FQNEAQ (reference sequence). The CDR3 is 14 residues long. V was clipped by 2 bases and J by 5 bases, with 12 bases between them. The CDR3 sequence is CASSLSLGTETQYF. CDR3 DNA: TGTGCCAGCAGCTTAAGTTTGGGCACGGAGACCCAGTACTTC.

The genes are TRBV7-8 and TRBJ2-5; 8 nucleotides line up with TRBD1. The V gene end was trimmed by 3 bases and the J gene end by 3 bases; junction bases not matched to a gene: 21. CDR3 size: 20 residues. CDR1 SGHVS and CDR2 FQNEAQ come from the germline V gene. The CDR3, as DNA: TGTGCCAGCAGCTTGACAGGGGCCCCGGGAGCGATTACTCTAAAAGAGACCCAGTACTTC. Protein: CASSLTGAPGAITLKETQYF.

The chain has TRBV4-1 and TRBJ1-5; no firm D call. Germline loops: CDR1 MGHRA, CDR2 YSYEKL. V shed 2 bases and J shed 3 bases, with 5 bases lying between them. This CDR3 comprises 13 residues. The DNA of the CDR3 is TGCGCCAGCAGCCAATGGGTCAATCAGCCCCAGCATTTT. Encoded protein: CASSQWVNQPQHF.

V gene TRBV18 combines with J gene TRBJ1-2; D gene ambiguous. Germline-derived CDR1 and CDR2 are KGHSH and LQKENI. The CDR3 consists of 13 residues. V dropped 3 bases and J dropped 5 bases, with 10 bases sitting between them. CDR3 sequence (DNA): TGTGCCAGCTCACCCAACCCCCCTTATGGCTACACCTTC. It is translated as CASSPNPPYGYTF.

V is TRBV5-1 and J is TRBJ1-6; TRBD1 matches 8 bases. CDR1 is SGHRS, CDR2 YFSETQ, per germline. CDR3 length equals 18 residues. J gave up 5 bases and V 6 bases, and 16 bases lay outside the gene matches. CDR3 sequence reads: CASTLTGTGVSDNSPLHF. In DNA form, the CDR3 reads TGCGCCAGCACCCTAACCGGGACAGGAGTCAGCGATAATTCACCCCTCCACTTT. Based on the CDR3 plus reference TRBV5-1 and TRBJ1-6, the full variable domain is KAGVTQTPRYLIKTRGQQVTLSCSPISGHRSVSWYQQTPGQGLQFLFEYFSETQRNKGNFPGRFSGRQFSNSRSEMNVSTLELGDSALYLCASTLTGTGVSDNSPLHFGNGTRLTVT.

Worth noting for this clone: This same CDR3 is encoded by further DNA sequences in the sample. CDR3: CASSPGTGGYEQYF. CDR3 in DNA: TGTGCCAGCAGTCCGGGGACAGGTGGCTACGAGCAGTACTTC. The chain joins TRBV27 to TRBJ2-7; TRBD1 agrees at 8 bases. CDR1 and CDR2 from the germline V gene are MNHEY and SMNVEV (reference sequence). The V gene end was trimmed by 5 bases and the J gene end by 3 bases; junction bases not matched to a gene: 6. The CDR3 is 14 residues long.